Listed below are T cell receptor beta chains from one sample, sequenced in a study of cytomegalovirus exposure and HLA in healthy donors. The table came from immunoSEQ multiplex PCR; TCRdb's copy has only in-frame clones and leaves some out. Found here are roughly 100,000 clones, about 83% of them singletons; the top ten hold about 6.3%. Sample: PBMCs. All receptors come from a man between 18 and 29 years old in good health and CMV-seronegative. Each CDR3 is given with its conserved first and last residue. The D gene is left open where the match is weak. The size of a clone is reported for some rows only, either as once, few or many, or as a class for expanded clones.

V gene: TRBV7-9; D gene: TRBD2; clone size: NA; J gene: TRBJ2-1; CDR3 DNA: TGCGCCAGCAGCCTTGGGACTAGCGGGAGTAGTCAGTTCTTC; CDR3 protein: CASSLGTSGSSQFF
V gene: TRBV19; D gene: TRBD1; clone size: NA; J gene: TRBJ1-1; CDR3 DNA: TGTGCCAGTAAACCCTGGGACTGGGACAGGGGGCTGGTGAAGACTGAAGCTTTCTTT; CDR3 protein: CASKPWDWDRGLVKTEAFF
V gene: TRBV19; D gene: TRBD1; clone size: NA; J gene: TRBJ1-1; CDR3 DNA: TGTGCCAGTAGTGGGTACAGGGGGGATGAAGCTTTCTTT; CDR3 protein: CASSGYRGDEAFF
V gene: TRBV6-1; D gene: NA; clone size: NA; J gene: TRBJ1-4; CDR3 DNA: TGTGCCAGCAGTGGGCCGGGGGTTCTTGCAACTAATGAAAAACTGTTTTTT; CDR3 protein: CASSGPGVLATNEKLFF
V gene: TRBV10-3; D gene: NA; clone size: NA; J gene: TRBJ1-1; CDR3 DNA: TGTGCCAGCAGTCCTCCTCTGGGCGGACAGTTGAACACTGAAGCTTTCTTT; CDR3 protein: CASSPPLGGQLNTEAFF
V gene: TRBV5-6; D gene: TRBD1; clone size: NA; J gene: TRBJ1-2; CDR3 DNA: TGTGCCAGCATCATATACGACAGGGAACATGGCTACACCTTC; CDR3 protein: CASIIYDREHGYTF
V gene: TRBV27; D gene: NA; clone size: NA; J gene: TRBJ2-7; CDR3 DNA: TGTGCCAGCAGTCCCCTATCTAAAGAGTCGTACTACGAGCAGTACTTC; CDR3 protein: CASSPLSKESYYEQYF
V gene: TRBV4-3; D gene: TRBD1; clone size: NA; J gene: TRBJ2-7; CDR3 DNA: TGCGCCAGCAGCCAAAATGACAGGGCCTCCTACGAGCAGTACTTC; CDR3 protein: CASSQNDRASYEQYF
V gene: TRBV6-5; D gene: NA; clone size: NA; J gene: TRBJ2-2; CDR3 DNA: TGTGCCAGCACCCCGCGGACAGTGAACACCGGGGAGCTGTTTTTT; CDR3 protein: CASTPRTVNTGELFF
V gene: TRBV5-4; D gene: TRBD2; clone size: NA; J gene: TRBJ2-7; CDR3 DNA: TGTGCCAGCAGCTTGGATGGAGCGGGAGCCTCCTACGAGCAGTACTTC; CDR3 protein: CASSLDGAGASYEQYF
V gene: TRBV21-1; D gene: NA; clone size: NA; J gene: TRBJ2-7; CDR3 DNA: TGTGCCAGCAGCAAAATGGGACTAGCCTACGAGCAGTACTTC; CDR3 protein: CASSKMGLAYEQYF
V gene: TRBV4-2; D gene: TRBD1; clone size: NA; J gene: TRBJ1-2; CDR3 DNA: TGTGCCAGCAGCCATACCGGGACAGAGTTATATGGCTACACCTTC; CDR3 protein: CASSHTGTELYGYTF
V gene: TRBV27; D gene: NA; clone size: NA; J gene: TRBJ1-4; CDR3 DNA: TGTGCCAGCAGTTTACAGGGGAAGAATGAAAAACTGTTTTTT; CDR3 protein: CASSLQGKNEKLFF
V gene: TRBV7-2; D gene: TRBD1; clone size: once; J gene: TRBJ1-2; CDR3 DNA: TGTGCCAGCAGCCTCCGGGACAGGGGGGATGGCTACACCTTC; CDR3 protein: CASSLRDRGDGYTF
V gene: TRBV10-3; D gene: NA; clone size: NA; J gene: TRBJ2-3; CDR3 DNA: TGTGCCAGCAGTTCCGGGACAAGATACACAGATACGCAGTATTTT; CDR3 protein: CASSSGTRYTDTQYF
V gene: TRBV18; D gene: NA; clone size: NA; J gene: TRBJ1-2; CDR3 DNA: TGTGCCAGCTCACCAGCAAGGGGAACCTATGGCTACACCTTC; CDR3 protein: CASSPARGTYGYTF
V gene: TRBV6-6; D gene: NA; clone size: NA; J gene: TRBJ2-1; CDR3 DNA: TGTGCCAGCCTCACAGTTCCGCCGGATGAGCAGTTCTTC; CDR3 protein: CASLTVPPDEQFF
V gene: TRBV4-3; D gene: NA; clone size: NA; J gene: TRBJ2-3; CDR3 DNA: TGCGCCAGCAGTCTTGGTACCGGGAGAGGAACAGATACGCAGTATTTT; CDR3 protein: CASSLGTGRGTDTQYF
V gene: TRBV5-6; D gene: NA; clone size: NA; J gene: TRBJ2-3; CDR3 DNA: TGTGCCAGCAGCTCCCCAGGGGCTAGAGATACGCAGTATTTT; CDR3 protein: CASSSPGARDTQYF
V gene: TRBV15; D gene: NA; clone size: NA; J gene: TRBJ1-5; CDR3 DNA: TGTGCCACCAGCAGAGTCGGACTGACAAGCAATCAGCCCCAGCATTTT; CDR3 protein: CATSRVGLTSNQPQHF
V gene: TRBV19; D gene: NA; clone size: few; J gene: TRBJ2-7; CDR3 DNA: TGTGCCAGTAGTCCTCTTGAGGGACTCTCCTACGAGCAGTACTTC; CDR3 protein: CASSPLEGLSYEQYF
V gene: TRBV30; D gene: TRBD2; clone size: NA; J gene: TRBJ2-5; CDR3 DNA: TGTGCCTGGGCCGTAGCGGGAGGGCGGACCCAGTACTTC; CDR3 protein: CAWAVAGGRTQYF
V gene: TRBV6-1; D gene: TRBD1; clone size: NA; J gene: TRBJ1-1; CDR3 DNA: TGTGCCAGCAGTGAGGGACAGGGAACTGAAGCTTTCTTT; CDR3 protein: CASSEGQGTEAFF
V gene: TRBV27; D gene: NA; clone size: NA; J gene: TRBJ2-7; CDR3 DNA: TGTGCCAGCAGTTCCGGGGAGGGGGGGGCGCGATCCTACGAGCAGTACTTC; CDR3 protein: CASSSGEGGARSYEQYF
V gene: TRBV25-1; D gene: NA; clone size: NA; J gene: TRBJ2-7; CDR3 DNA: TGTGCCAGCAGTGATCGGACAGTCTACGAGCAGTACTTC; CDR3 protein: CASSDRTVYEQYF
V gene: TRBV28; D gene: NA; clone size: NA; J gene: TRBJ1-2; CDR3 DNA: TGTGCCAGCACCTTTACCGGGACACAGAACTATGGCTACACCTTC; CDR3 protein: CASTFTGTQNYGYTF
V gene: TRBV5-6; D gene: TRBD2; clone size: NA; J gene: TRBJ2-2; CDR3 DNA: TGTGCCAGCAGCTTAGGACTAGCCGGTAACACCGGGGAGCTGTTTTTT; CDR3 protein: CASSLGLAGNTGELFF
V gene: TRBV4-3; D gene: TRBD1; clone size: NA; J gene: TRBJ2-1; CDR3 DNA: TGCGCCAGCAGCCCTGGACAGGGGGCAAGGGAGCAGTTCTTC; CDR3 protein: CASSPGQGAREQFF
V gene: TRBV6-5; D gene: NA; clone size: medium-sized; J gene: TRBJ1-1; CDR3 DNA: TGTGCCAGCAGTTCCAAACAGCAGAACACTGAAGCTTTCTTT; CDR3 protein: CASSSKQQNTEAFF
V gene: TRBV10-2; D gene: TRBD1; clone size: NA; J gene: TRBJ2-5; CDR3 DNA: TGCGCCAGCATCGACAGGGGGTCAAGTGTGACCCAGTACTTC; CDR3 protein: CASIDRGSSVTQYF
V gene: TRBV28; D gene: TRBD1; clone size: NA; J gene: TRBJ1-1; CDR3 DNA: TGTGTCCACCGACAGGGGGCATCTGAAGCTTTCTTT; CDR3 protein: CVHRQGASEAFF
V gene: TRBV7-6; D gene: NA; clone size: NA; J gene: TRBJ1-5; CDR3 DNA: TGTGCCAGCAGCTTCGGGGAGGGGGATCAGCCCCAGCATTTT; CDR3 protein: CASSFGEGDQPQHF
V gene: TRBV5-4; D gene: TRBD2; clone size: few; J gene: TRBJ2-5; CDR3 DNA: TGTGCCAGCAGCATCGGGGCTAGCGGGAGGCCCCGAGGAGAGACCCAGTACTTC; CDR3 protein: CASSIGASGRPRGETQYF
V gene: TRBV2; D gene: TRBD1; clone size: NA; J gene: TRBJ1-4; CDR3 DNA: TGTGCCAGCAGTTTAATCCCTACAGGGGGGAATGAAAAACTGTTTTTT; CDR3 protein: CASSLIPTGGNEKLFF
V gene: TRBV28; D gene: NA; clone size: NA; J gene: TRBJ1-1; CDR3 DNA: TGTGCCAGCAGTTTAGACCATACAGGGCCCCCCTCTTTCTTT; CDR3 protein: CASSLDHTGPPSFF
V gene: TRBV29-1; D gene: NA; clone size: NA; J gene: TRBJ2-1; CDR3 DNA: TGCAGCGTTGAAGGATACGACGGGTACAATGAGCAGTTCTTC; CDR3 protein: CSVEGYDGYNEQFF
V gene: TRBV28; D gene: NA; clone size: NA; J gene: TRBJ1-2; CDR3 DNA: TGTGCCAGCAGTTTCGTGCAGGGTACCTATGGCTACACCTTC; CDR3 protein: CASSFVQGTYGYTF
V gene: TRBV7-6; D gene: TRBD1; clone size: NA; J gene: TRBJ2-5; CDR3 DNA: TGTGCCAGCAGCTTAGGAGTAGGGACAGGGTGGGAGACCCAGTACTTC; CDR3 protein: CASSLGVGTGWETQYF
V gene: TRBV5-4; D gene: NA; clone size: NA; J gene: TRBJ2-7; CDR3 DNA: TGTGCCAGCAGCTTTTGGGCGGGCGGGTACGAGCAGTACTTC; CDR3 protein: CASSFWAGGYEQYF
V gene: TRBV6-6; D gene: TRBD1; clone size: NA; J gene: TRBJ2-1; CDR3 DNA: TGTGCCAGCAGTTCAGACAGGGGTGGGAATGAGCAGTTCTTC; CDR3 protein: CASSSDRGGNEQFF